This TCR beta chain was identified in a study of blood T cell repertoires in COVID-19. Overall study context: Nucleic acid was either cDNA or gDNA, and it came from T cells, B-cell-depleted T cells, or PBMCs.

How the authors handled the data: Amplified reference gene primers provided the basis for estimating nucleated cell counts. The protocol was immunoSEQ multiplex PCR, while the TCRdb copy is restricted to in-frame clones and leaves out a portion. V and J calls and clone size are those listed in that table; D and trimming were worked out from the DNA. The repertoire consists of about 150,000 clones, with around 83% occurring once and the leading ten covering around 28%. The CDR3 spans 15 residues. Trimming took off 5 bases at V and 2 bases at J, with 13 bases between the two ends. From germline, CDR1 is MDHEN and CDR2 SYDVKM.

The rearrangement joins TRBV28 to TRBJ1-5, with TRBD1 as a possible D gene (5 bases). Sequencing used peripheral blood. The TCR was taken from an older woman with acute or convalescent COVID-19. The CDR3 here is CASSHRGGGNQPQHF. The CDR3, as DNA: TGTGCCAGCAGTCATAGGGGTGGCGGCAATCAGCCCCAGCATTTT. Using reference TRBV28 and TRBJ1-5 for the parts outside the CDR3, the full variable domain is DVKVTQSSRYLVKRTGEKVFLECVQDMDHENMFWYRQDPGLGLRLIYFSYDVKMKEKGDIPEGYSVSREKKERFSLILESASTNQTSMYLCASSHRGGGNQPQHFGDGTRLSIL.